This TCR beta chain was sequenced during a study of T cell repertoires in cytomegalovirus infection. Each CDR3 protein gets one entry after TCRdb re-called the reads with MiXCR. Of fewer than 850,000 distinct CDR3 sequences in the sample, almost 30% are singletons; the top ten hold less than 15%. A word on this clonotype: The antigen is not known.

The sequencing used cultured CD8+ T cells from PBMCs, collected from culture after CMV antigen stimulation. The source is a human donor in good health (CMV status not recorded). Some clones in this sample may be carry-over from other donors' samples.

CDR3 nucleotide sequence: TGTGCCAGCAGTTCCCATCCACAGGGGGCATTGGGCACAGATACGCAGTATTTT. This codes for CASSSHPQGALGTDTQYF. The V call is TRBV6-1, the J call TRBJ2-3; TRBD1 aligns across 9 bases. V was clipped by 5 bases and J by 1 base; unmatched bases: 13. Germline CDR1 and CDR2: MNHNS and SASEGT. The CDR3 has 18 amino acids.